Reported below is one TCR beta chain. Its antigen is unidentified. PCR amplification relied on 60 Vbeta primers (plus 13 Jbeta primers). Generated by immunoSEQ multiplex PCR, the TCRdb table keeps only in-frame clones and is missing some. The sample holds 100,000 to 150,000 clones, 60% to 85% seen once. This sample was taken from a study of cytomegalovirus exposure and HLA in healthy donors. Overall study findings and caveats: A later analysis linked a missense DCLRE1C variant to TCR beta V- and J-gene trimming. The investigators catalogued under 200 TCR beta chains as cytomegalovirus-associated. Fewer N-insertions than the roughly 670-donor mean were reportedly shown by an Asian-associated ancestry cluster in a later analysis.

The TCR was taken from a woman under 30 in good health and CMV-seronegative. Sequencing was done on a sample of PBMCs.

CDR3 amino acids: CASSPRTGKGYGYTF. CDR3 sequence (DNA): TGTGCCAGCTCACCCAGAACAGGGAAGGGCTATGGCTACACCTTC. The chain couples TRBV18 to TRBJ1-2, with a possible D match to TRBD1 (6 bases). The germline CDR1 and CDR2 sequences are KGHSH and LQKENI. The CDR3 runs 15 residues. V was cut by 3 bases and J by 4 bases, with 15 bases left in between.